A selection of T cell receptor beta chains follows, all from one sample in a study of cytomegalovirus exposure and HLA in healthy donors. Assay used: immunoSEQ multiplex PCR; TCRdb lists only in-frame clones, some missing. The data show some 130,000 clones, and the top ten clones hold over 1.5%. What was sequenced was PBMCs. These receptors were obtained from a man aged 18 to 30 in good health and CMV-seronegative. Both conserved end residues are part of each CDR3. The D gene is left open where the match is weak.

TRBV19,TRBJ2-7,NA,CASSILGTNYEQYF,TGTGCCAGTAGTATTCTGGGCACAAACTACGAGCAGTACTTC
TRBV5-1,TRBJ2-2,NA,CASSLGSGNTGELFF,TGCGCCAGCAGCTTAGGTAGCGGGAACACCGGGGAGCTGTTTTTT
TRBV27,TRBJ2-5,NA,CASSFTNQETQYF,TGTGCCAGCAGTTTTACTAACCAAGAGACCCAGTACTTC
TRBV7-9,TRBJ1-1,TRBD1,CASSLEGARAEAFF,TGTGCCAGCAGCTTAGAGGGGGCTAGGGCTGAAGCTTTCTTT
TRBV18,TRBJ1-5,NA,CASSPGKEVNQPQHF,TGTGCCAGCTCACCAGGGAAGGAGGTGAATCAGCCCCAGCATTTT
TRBV27,TRBJ1-4,NA,CASSPIKGGEKLFF,TGTGCCAGCAGTCCTATAAAAGGGGGTGAAAAACTGTTTTTT
TRBV7-9,TRBJ2-1,TRBD2,CASSRGLAGAHNEQFF,TGTGCCAGCAGCCGGGGACTAGCGGGGGCGCACAATGAGCAGTTCTTC
TRBV6-6,TRBJ1-1,TRBD1,CASLTNTGGEAFF,TGTGCCAGCCTAACAAATACAGGGGGCGAAGCTTTCTTT
TRBV9,TRBJ2-3,TRBD2,CASSVAGGVSTDTQYF,TGTGCCAGCAGCGTAGCGGGGGGTGTTAGCACAGATACGCAGTATTTT
TRBV5-1,TRBJ2-7,NA,CASSTGTQGGYEQYF,TGCGCCAGCAGCACCGGGACCCAAGGAGGGTACGAGCAGTACTTC
TRBV6-1,TRBJ1-2,TRBD1,CASSDAQGASNYGYTF,TGTGCCAGCAGTGATGCACAGGGGGCCTCCAACTATGGCTACACCTTC
TRBV6-6,TRBJ1-1,TRBD1,CASSIPPGQGSEAFF,TGTGCCAGCAGTATCCCCCCGGGACAGGGATCCGAAGCTTTCTTT
TRBV5-4,TRBJ1-6,NA,CASSLEQLNSPLHF,TGTGCCAGCAGCTTGGAACAGCTGAATTCACCCCTCCACTTT
TRBV15,TRBJ1-4,TRBD1,CATSIGTATNEKLFF,TGTGCCACCAGCATCGGGACAGCAACTAATGAAAAACTGTTTTTT
TRBV7-9,TRBJ2-7,NA,CASSPQGTSYEQYF,TGTGCCAGCAGCCCACAGGGAACATCCTACGAGCAGTACTTC
TRBV28,TRBJ1-3,TRBD1,CASSFGQGGNTIYF,TGTGCCAGCAGTTTCGGACAGGGTGGAAACACCATATATTTT
TRBV10-3,TRBJ2-5,TRBD2,CAISGTSGVQETQYF,TGTGCCATCAGCGGGACTAGCGGAGTTCAAGAGACCCAGTACTTC
TRBV5-5,TRBJ2-7,NA,CASTLVGGRKNEQYF,TGTGCCAGCACCCTTGTTGGGGGGAGAAAAAACGAGCAGTACTTC
TRBV6-5,TRBJ2-1,TRBD1,CASSYGQDGDEQFF,TGTGCCAGCAGTTATGGACAGGACGGCGATGAGCAGTTCTTC
TRBV5-1,TRBJ1-2,TRBD1,CASSLFGTAYGYTF,TGCGCCAGCAGCTTGTTCGGGACAGCCTATGGCTACACCTTC